The 4 T cell receptor beta chains below were found in one sample sequenced in a study of cytomegalovirus exposure and HLA in healthy donors. Amplification used 60 Vbeta primers and 13 Jbeta primers. Generated by immunoSEQ multiplex PCR, the TCRdb table keeps only in-frame clones and is missing some. The sample yields tens of thousands of clones, about three quarters seen once. Sequencing was performed on PBMCs. All receptors come from a man aged 40-50 years in good health and CMV-seronegative.

This clone was observed once. The CDR3 spells CASRGLAGGPGELFF. DNA of the CDR3: TGTGCCAGCAGAGGACTAGCGGGAGGGCCCGGGGAGCTGTTTTTT. The rearrangement uses TRBV6-4 and TRBJ2-2; 15 bases are shared with TRBD2. The germline V gene has CDR1 MRHNA and CDR2 SNTAGT. CDR3 length: 15 amino acids. V was clipped by 6 bases and J by 6 bases; unmatched bases: 2.

This clone occurred a few times. The rearrangement joins TRBV9 to TRBJ2-7; D is perhaps TRBD1 (6 bases). The CDR3 has 16 residues. Between the trimmed V and J ends, which lost 0 bases and 2 bases, there was a span of 15 bases. The V gene's germline CDR1 is SGDLS and CDR2 YYNGEE. This CDR3 is CASSVGPGTRTYEQYF. The CDR3 coding sequence is TGTGCCAGCAGCGTAGGTCCCGGGACAAGGACCTACGAGCAGTACTTC.

The chain carries TRBV5-6 and TRBJ2-2; no firm D call. The length of the CDR3 is 15 residues. The V gene lost 4 bases and the J gene lost 4 bases, with 14 bases spanning the gap. Germline CDR1 is SGHDT and CDR2 is YYEEEE. The CDR3 sequence: CASSLISRFTGELFF. Written as DNA, the CDR3 is TGTGCCAGCAGCCTGATCTCGCGGTTCACCGGGGAGCTGTTTTTT. Filled out from reference TRBV5-6 and TRBJ2-2, the complete variable domain reads DAGVTQSPTHLIKTRGQQVTLRCSPKSGHDTVSWYQQALGQGPQFIFQYYEEEERQRGNFPDRFSGHQFPNYSSELNVNALLLGDSALYLCASSLISRFTGELFFGEGSRLTVL.

The sample holds one count of this clone. This chain links TRBV29-1 with TRBJ2-2; 9 nucleotides line up with TRBD2. J was trimmed by 1 base and V by 0 bases; bases with no gene match: 9. The CDR3 sequence is 18 residues long. CDR1 and CDR2 from the germline V gene are SQVTM and ANQGSEA. The CDR3 here is CSVEDLAGREGNTGELFF. CDR3 bases: TGCAGCGTTGAAGATCTAGCAGGGCGGGAGGGGAACACCGGGGAGCTGTTTTTT.